The clone carrying this T cell receptor (beta chain) occurred once. Its antigen remains unknown. This entry comes from a study of vaccination effects on CD4 cells after COVID-19. Study-level information: Of the BNT162b2 and mRNA-1273 vaccines, participants received two doses of one or the other.

Within the ViraFEST assay, antigen-specific CD4+ T cells underwent expansion with viral peptide pools prior to sequencing. Subsequent to a culture period of roughly 11 days, CD4+ T cells were isolated. No vaccinee had earlier SARS-CoV-2 infection, and nucleocapsid antibodies were negative. This table comes from immunoSEQ multiplex PCR, and its TCRdb copy is limited to in-frame clones, with some not included. The sample contains tens of thousands of clones, roughly 70% of which appear only once. V lost 3 bases and J lost 3, with 14 bases in between. Looked up from germline, CDR1 is SQVTM and CDR2 is ANQGSEA. The CDR3 has 14 residues.

The input for sequencing was CD4+ T cells from PBMCs cultured with HCoV-OC43 spike peptides, taken before COVID-19 vaccination. The sample's subset: HCoV-OC43 spike overlapping peptide pool stimulation. The V call is TRBV29-1, the J call TRBJ1-1, with a possible D match to TRBD1 (5 bases). This TCR derives from a human donor who received a COVID-19 vaccine. CDR3 protein: CSVEVAGSDTEAFF. CDR3 sequence (DNA): TGCAGCGTTGAGGTTGCAGGGTCGGACACTGAAGCTTTCTTT.